Each of the 15 T cell receptor beta chains below was sequenced from the same sample in a study of shared clonotypes between healthy human individuals. Only in-frame clones appear in the TCRdb table, and some are missing; sequencing was by immunoSEQ multiplex PCR. The sample has about 960,000 clones, approximately 80% seen once; the top ten hold 1.5%. The sample was memory CD4+ T cells sorted from blood. Regarding subset: CD45RA-negative fraction. All receptors derive from a man aged 18-30 years in good health.

In regard to this clone: Other DNA sequences within the sample encode an identical CDR3. The chain combines TRBV5-4 with TRBJ2-1; 10 positions match TRBD2. Germline values: CDR1 SGHNT, CDR2 YYREEE (reference sequence). This CDR3 is 16 amino acids long. The V gene end was trimmed by 0 bases and the J gene end by 4 bases; junction bases not matched to a gene: 4. The CDR3 DNA follows: TGTGCCAGCAGCTTGGGTAGTAGCGGGGGGTACAATGAGCAGTTCTTC. This codes for CASSLGSSGGYNEQFF.

The rearrangement links TRBV5-4 to TRBJ1-2; no clear D gene. CDR3 length: 14 amino acids. The V end lost 0 bases, the J end lost 2 bases, and 8 bases lay between the germline ends. Per the germline V gene, CDR1 is SGHNT and CDR2 is YYREEE (reference sequence). The CDR3: CASSLGGYNYGYTF. The CDR3 DNA sequence: TGTGCCAGCAGCTTGGGCGGATACAACTATGGCTACACCTTC.

V is TRBV7-2 and J is TRBJ2-4, with D perhaps matching TRBD1 or TRBD2 (5 bases each). The CDR3 consists of 19 residues. CDR1 SGHTA and CDR2 FQGNSA come from the germline V gene. Trimming removed 5 bases at V and 0 bases at J, with 23 bases between. In DNA, the CDR3 is TGTGCCAGCAGCCCAAAGGGGACCGACCTGACTCTAGCCAAAAACATTCAGTACTTC. Amino acids: CASSPKGTDLTLAKNIQYF.

This rearrangement joins TRBV6-1 to TRBJ2-7; 9 positions agree with TRBD2. J lost 2 bases, V lost 7 bases, and 6 bases had no gene match. The CDR3 extends over 14 amino acids. The germline V gene has CDR1 MNHNS and CDR2 SASEGT. The CDR3 DNA reads TGTGCCAGCATTCGGCGGGAGGGCGCCTACGAGCAGTACTTC. It yields the protein CASIRREGAYEQYF.

This sequence joins TRBV6-1 and TRBJ1-4; D gene ambiguous. The V gene's germline CDR1 is MNHNS and CDR2 SASEGT. This CDR3 is 17 amino acids long. Trimming shortened V by 2 bases and J by 0 bases, and 13 bases separated the two germline ends. CDR3 DNA sequence: TGTGCCAGCAGTGAATTCTTGGCGGCAGCAACTAATGAAAAACTGTTTTTT. This codes for CASSEFLAAATNEKLFF.

The chain has TRBV30 and TRBJ2-5; 9 bases match TRBD2. CDR1 GTSNPN and CDR2 SVGIG come from the germline V gene (reference sequence). The trim removed 5 bases at V and 2 bases at J, leaving 15 bases unmatched. The CDR3 extends over 17 amino acids. The CDR3 loop reads CAWVDDSGSFSQETQYF. CDR3 coding DNA: TGTGCCTGGGTCGATGATAGCGGGAGCTTTTCGCAAGAGACCCAGTACTTC.

This clone was observed a handful of times. The CDR3: CASSLGEGVEEQFF. CDR3 coding DNA: TGCGCCAGCAGCTTGGGCGAAGGGGTTGAGGAGCAGTTCTTC. The rearrangement joins TRBV5-1 to TRBJ2-1; tentative D call: TRBD1 (5 bases). The germline gives CDR1 SGHRS, CDR2 YFSETQ. The ends were cut back, 0 bases at V and 10 bases at J, with 14 bases in the middle. This CDR3 comprises 14 residues.

In DNA, the CDR3 is TGTGCCAGCAGCACGGGGACGGCGAACTATGGCTACACCTTC. Translation gives CASSTGTANYGYTF. The J gene is TRBJ1-2, the V gene TRBV7-9, with D possibly TRBD1 on 5 matching bases. CDR3 length: 14 residues. CDR1 and CDR2 from the germline V gene are SEHNR and FQNEAQ (reference sequence). Trimming cost V 5 bases and J 2 bases, with 12 bases left between them.

This clone was seen a handful of times. The J gene is TRBJ2-7, the V gene TRBV11-2; 9 positions match TRBD2. V shed 0 bases and J 3 bases; nucleotides not matched to a gene: 12. The CDR3 totals 18 residues. CDR1 and CDR2 (germline): SGHAT, FQNNGV. The CDR3 is CASSLEGGRLAAGYEQYF. CDR3 nucleotide sequence: TGTGCCAGCAGCTTAGAAGGGGGGAGACTAGCGGCCGGCTACGAGCAGTACTTC.

J is TRBJ1-5 and V is TRBV5-4, with TRBD1 identical over 7 bases. The V gene's germline CDR1 is SGHNT and CDR2 YYREEE (reference sequence). CDR3 size: 15 residues. J lost 0 bases, V lost 4 bases, and 4 bases had no gene match. The CDR3 reads CASSPGTDSNQPQHF. Written as DNA, the CDR3 is TGTGCCAGCAGCCCGGGGACAGATAGCAATCAGCCCCAGCATTTT.

This clone was seen a few times. The chain has TRBV9 and TRBJ2-2; D gene ambiguous. The CDR3 consists of 14 residues. Germline CDR1 SGDLS, CDR2 YYNGEE. Between the trimmed V and J ends, which lost 2 bases and 0 bases, there was a span of 5 bases. The CDR3: CASSVPANTGELFF. CDR3 nucleotide sequence: TGTGCCAGCAGCGTGCCCGCGAACACCGGGGAGCTGTTTTTT. Based on the CDR3 plus reference TRBV9 and TRBJ2-2, the full variable domain is DSGVTQTPKHLITATGQRVTLRCSPRSGDLSVYWYQQSLDQGLQFLIQYYNGEERAKGNILERFSAQQFPDLHSELNLSSLELGDSALYFCASSVPANTGELFFGEGSRLTVL.

V is TRBV14 and J is TRBJ1-1, with TRBD1 identical over 7 bases. The junction had 6 bases not matched to a gene; V was cut back by 0 bases and J by 5 bases. CDR1 is SGHDN and CDR2 is FVKESK in the germline V gene. The CDR3 is 15 residues long. The CDR3 DNA reads as TGTGCCAGCAGCCAAGATTACAGGGGAGCAACTGAAGCTTTCTTT. Translation gives CASSQDYRGATEAFF.

This clone was seen only a few times. V is TRBV7-3 and J is TRBJ2-1; D uncertain. Between the trimmed V and J ends, which lost 4 bases and 4 bases, there was a span of 14 bases. The CDR3 length is 15 residues. CDR1 is SGHTA and CDR2 is FQGTGA in the germline V gene. CDR3 protein: CASSSLGEPYNEQFF. The CDR3, as DNA: TGTGCCAGCAGCTCGCTCGGAGAACCGTACAATGAGCAGTTCTTC.

The chain has TRBV10-3 and TRBJ1-5; TRBD1 is a possible D gene (5 bases). The CDR3 extends over 13 amino acids. Trimming pared 8 bases from V and 4 bases from J, leaving 12 bases between. The germline CDR1 and CDR2 sequences are ENHRY and SYGVKD. The CDR3 DNA is TGTGCCATCGGGGACGGCGGAAATCAGCCCCAGCATTTT. Protein product: CAIGDGGNQPQHF.

This clone was found many times. The chain joins TRBV28 to TRBJ2-2; 11 nucleotides align to TRBD2. V gave up 6 bases and J gave up 5 bases; unmatched junction bases: 20. CDR1 and CDR2 (germline): MDHEN, SYDVKM. The CDR3 spans 20 residues. The CDR3 DNA reads as TGTGCCAGCAGCTCTTTCTGGGCCCCGAAGCCTAGCGGGGGGACCGGGGAGCTGTTTTTT. Amino acids: CASSSFWAPKPSGGTGELFF.